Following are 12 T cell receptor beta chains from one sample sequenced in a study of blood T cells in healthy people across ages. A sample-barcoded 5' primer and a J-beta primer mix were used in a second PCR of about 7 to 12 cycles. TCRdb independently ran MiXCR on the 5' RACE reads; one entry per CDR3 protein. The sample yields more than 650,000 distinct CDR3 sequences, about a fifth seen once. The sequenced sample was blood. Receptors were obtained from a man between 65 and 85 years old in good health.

The CDR3 nucleotides read TGTGCCAGCAGTTTCCGGGACCTGGTTGGCTACACCTTC. Translation gives CASSFRDLVGYTF. This rearrangement joins TRBV7-2 to TRBJ1-2; tentatively, D is TRBD1 (5 bases). Looked up from germline, CDR1 is SGHTA and CDR2 is FQGNSA. The CDR3 covers 13 residues. Trimming removed 6 bases at V and 7 bases at J, with 15 bases between.

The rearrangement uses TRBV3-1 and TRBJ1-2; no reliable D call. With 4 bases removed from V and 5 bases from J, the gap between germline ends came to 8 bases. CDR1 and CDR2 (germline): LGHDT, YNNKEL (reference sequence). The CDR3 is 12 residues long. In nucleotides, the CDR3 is TGTGCCAGCAGCCGCCAAGCATATGGCTACACCTTC. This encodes CASSRQAYGYTF.

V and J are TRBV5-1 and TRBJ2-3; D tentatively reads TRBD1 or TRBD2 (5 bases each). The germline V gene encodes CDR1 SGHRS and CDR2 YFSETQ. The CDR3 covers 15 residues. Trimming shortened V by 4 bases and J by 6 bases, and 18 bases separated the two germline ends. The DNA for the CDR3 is TGCGCCAGCAGCCCACGCCTCGGGACCACGGATACGCAGTATTTT. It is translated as CASSPRLGTTDTQYF.

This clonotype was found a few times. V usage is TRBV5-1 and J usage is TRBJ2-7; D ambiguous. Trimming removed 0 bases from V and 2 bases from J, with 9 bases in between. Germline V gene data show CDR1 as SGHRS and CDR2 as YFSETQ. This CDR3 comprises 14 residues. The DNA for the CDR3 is TGCGCCAGCAGCTTGGTGGCTCCGCCCTACGAGCAGTACTTC. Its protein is CASSLVAPPYEQYF.

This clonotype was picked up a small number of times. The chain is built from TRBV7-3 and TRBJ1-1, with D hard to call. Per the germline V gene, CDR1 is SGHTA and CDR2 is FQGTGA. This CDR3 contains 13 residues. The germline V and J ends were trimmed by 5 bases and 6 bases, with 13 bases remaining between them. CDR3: CASSMTSSAEAFF. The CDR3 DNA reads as TGTGCCAGCAGCATGACAAGCTCAGCTGAAGCTTTCTTT.

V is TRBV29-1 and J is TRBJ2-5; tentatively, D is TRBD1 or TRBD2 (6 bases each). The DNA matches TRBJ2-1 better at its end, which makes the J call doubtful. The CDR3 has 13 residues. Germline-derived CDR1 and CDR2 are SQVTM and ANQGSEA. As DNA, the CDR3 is TGCAGTGGGTCCGGGGGCGTGGGCAATGAGCAGTTCTTC. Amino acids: CSGSGGVGNEQFF.

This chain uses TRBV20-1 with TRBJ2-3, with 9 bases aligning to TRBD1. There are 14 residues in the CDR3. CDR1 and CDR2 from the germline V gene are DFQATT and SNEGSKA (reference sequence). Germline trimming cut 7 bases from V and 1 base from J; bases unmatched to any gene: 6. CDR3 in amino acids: CSVSGQGRTDTQYF. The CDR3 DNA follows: TGCAGTGTTTCGGGACAGGGACGCACAGATACGCAGTATTTT.

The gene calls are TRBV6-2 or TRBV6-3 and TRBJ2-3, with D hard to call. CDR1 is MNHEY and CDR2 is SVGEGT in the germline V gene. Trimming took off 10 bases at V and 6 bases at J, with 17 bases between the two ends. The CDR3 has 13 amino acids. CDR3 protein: CATRPNPVDTQYF. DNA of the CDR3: TGTGCCACCCGACCTAACCCCGTGGATACGCAGTATTTT.

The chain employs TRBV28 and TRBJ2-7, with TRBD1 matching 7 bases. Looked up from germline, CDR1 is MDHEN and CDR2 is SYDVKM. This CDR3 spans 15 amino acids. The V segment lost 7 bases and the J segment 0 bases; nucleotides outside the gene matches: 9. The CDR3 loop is CASTPLDRSSYEQYF. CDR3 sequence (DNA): TGTGCCAGCACCCCCTTGGACAGGAGCTCCTACGAGCAGTACTTC.

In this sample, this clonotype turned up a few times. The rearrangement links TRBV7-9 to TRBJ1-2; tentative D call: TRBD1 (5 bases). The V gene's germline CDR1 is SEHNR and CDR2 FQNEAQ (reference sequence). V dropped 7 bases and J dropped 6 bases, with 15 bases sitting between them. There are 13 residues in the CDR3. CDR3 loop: CASIKRGNDGYTF. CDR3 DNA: TGTGCCAGCATCAAAAGGGGCAACGATGGCTACACCTTC. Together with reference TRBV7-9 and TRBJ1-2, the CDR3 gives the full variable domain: DTGVSQNPRHKITKRGQNVTFRCDPISEHNRLYWYRQTLGQGPEFLTYFQNEAQLEKSRLLSDRFSAERPKGSFSTLEIQRTEQGDSAMYLCASIKRGNDGYTFGSGTRLTVV.

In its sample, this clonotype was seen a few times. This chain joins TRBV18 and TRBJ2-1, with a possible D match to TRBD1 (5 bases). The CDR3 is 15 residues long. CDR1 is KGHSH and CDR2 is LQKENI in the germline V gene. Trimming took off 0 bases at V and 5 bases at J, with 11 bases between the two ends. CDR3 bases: TGTGCCAGCTCACCACCCAGTAAGGGGAACAATGAGCAGTTCTTC. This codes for CASSPPSKGNNEQFF.

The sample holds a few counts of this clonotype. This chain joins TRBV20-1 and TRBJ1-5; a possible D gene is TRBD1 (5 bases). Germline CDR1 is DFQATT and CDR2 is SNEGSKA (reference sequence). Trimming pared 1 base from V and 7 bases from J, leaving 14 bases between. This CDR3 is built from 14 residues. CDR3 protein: CSARVQAGRQPQHF. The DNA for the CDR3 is TGCAGTGCTAGAGTACAGGCAGGAAGACAGCCCCAGCATTTT.